A single T cell receptor (beta chain) is shown here with its context. Per the original data handling: Counts of nucleated cells, estimated from reference gene primer amplification, were obtained. Some clones are missing from TCRdb's copy, which holds only in-frame ones; the method was immunoSEQ multiplex PCR. That table furnishes V, J and clone size, whereas the DNA furnished D and trimming. In the table there are about 200,000 clones, around 87% of which are singletons. This sample was taken from a study of blood T cell repertoires in COVID-19. Study overall: Samples taken during acute and convalescent COVID-19 were collected in the United States, Italy and Spain. T cells, B-cell-depleted T cells, or PBMCs provided the cDNA or gDNA that served as material.

There are 15 residues in the CDR3. The ends lost 1 base at V and 2 bases at J; junction bases unmatched: 1. Germline V gives CDR1 LGHDT, CDR2 YNNKEL (reference sequence). The V and J genes are TRBV3-1 (or the pseudogene TRBV3-2) and TRBJ1-3; 8 bases line up with TRBD1. The sequence derives from a man between 60 and 75 years old with acute or convalescent COVID-19. The sequenced material came from peripheral blood. The CDR3 bases are TGTGCCAGCAGCCAAGCAGGGGGCCCTGGAAACACCATATATTTT. Translating it yields CASSQAGGPGNTIYF.